The rows below give T cell receptor beta chains drawn from one sample of a study of cytomegalovirus exposure and HLA in healthy donors. TCRdb keeps only in-frame clones here, not all; method: immunoSEQ multiplex PCR. Among about 140,000 clones, 82% were seen once, and the ten largest hold 2.5%. The sample taken for sequencing was PBMCs. These receptors all come from a male donor in good health and CMV-seronegative. CDR3s include the opening cysteine and the closing phenylalanine or tryptophan. The D gene is left open where the match is weak. Not all rows give a size; the values are once, few, many and, for expanded clones, a class.

clone_size	j_call	cdr3_length	v_call	d_call	cdr3_nt	cdr3_aa
.	TRBJ1-5	12	TRBV5-6	.	TGTGCCAGCAACTCGCTAAATCAGCCCCAGCATTTT	CASNSLNQPQHF
.	TRBJ1-2	13	TRBV6-5	.	TGTGCCAGCAAGACTGGAGGGGAATGGGGCTACACCTTC	CASKTGGEWGYTF
.	TRBJ2-2	15	TRBV6-6	TRBD2	TGTGCCAGCAGTTGGATTAGCGGGAGAGCCGGGGAGCTGTTTTTT	CASSWISGRAGELFF
.	TRBJ2-7	15	TRBV7-2	.	TGTGCCAGCAGCTACATGACGGGTAGCTCCTACGAGCAGTACTTC	CASSYMTGSSYEQYF
.	TRBJ1-1	14	TRBV6-1	.	TGTGCCAGCAGTGAACCAGGCAGGGGCACTGAAGCTTTCTTT	CASSEPGRGTEAFF
once	TRBJ1-2	13	TRBV14	TRBD1	TGTGCCAGCAGCGCCCGGACAGGGGATGGCTACACCTTC	CASSARTGDGYTF
once	TRBJ2-1	16	TRBV19	TRBD2	TGTGCCAGTAGTATGAGTAGCGGGAGGTCTTACAATGAGCAGTTCTTC	CASSMSSGRSYNEQFF
few	TRBJ2-2	12	TRBV7-3	.	TGTGCCAGCAGCCTAAGCAGCGGGGAGCTGTTTTTT	CASSLSSGELFF
.	TRBJ2-7	15	TRBV6-5	.	TGTGCCAGCAGTTACTCGACCGCGGGAAGATACGAGCAGTACTTC	CASSYSTAGRYEQYF
.	TRBJ2-2	16	TRBV27	TRBD2	TGTGCCAGCAGTACTCTAGCGGGATCGAACACCGGGGAGCTGTTTTTT	CASSTLAGSNTGELFF
.	TRBJ2-7	15	TRBV28	TRBD2	TGTGCCAGCAGTTTAATGCGGGAGGGCCCCCCCGAGCAGTACTTC	CASSLMREGPPEQYF
.	TRBJ2-3	14	TRBV15	TRBD2	TGTGCCACCAGGGTCGGGGGGAGCACAGATACGCAGTATTTT	CATRVGGSTDTQYF
.	TRBJ2-3	16	TRBV9	.	TGTGCCAGCAGCCCACAGGCGGACGGAGCTACAGATACGCAGTATTTT	CASSPQADGATDTQYF
.	TRBJ2-1	16	TRBV9	TRBD2	TGTGCCAGCAGCACCCGACTAGCGGGAGGTAACAATGAGCAGTTCTTC	CASSTRLAGGNNEQFF
.	TRBJ2-2	13	TRBV29-1	.	TGCAGCGCTATTGACAGTAACACCGGGGAGCTGTTTTTT	CSAIDSNTGELFF
few	TRBJ2-1	17	TRBV7-2	TRBD2	TGTGCCAGCAGCTTAGCATCCCCTAGCGGGAGTATCAATGAGCAGTTCTTC	CASSLASPSGSINEQFF
.	TRBJ2-4	16	TRBV4-1	TRBD2	TGCGCCAGCAGCCAGCCGGGACTAGCGGGAGGGGGCATTCAGTACTTC	CASSQPGLAGGGIQYF
.	TRBJ1-2	13	TRBV5-5	TRBD1	TGTGCCAGCAGCCAGGACAGGGGTTATGGCTACACCTTC	CASSQDRGYGYTF
.	TRBJ2-7	15	TRBV5-6	TRBD1	TGTGCCAGCAGCTTGGCCGTCAGGGGGACCTACGAGCAGTACTTC	CASSLAVRGTYEQYF
.	TRBJ2-5	14	TRBV29-1	.	TGCAGCGTTGCGACAGGACTTCTCGGGGAGACCCAGTACTTC	CSVATGLLGETQYF
.	TRBJ2-7	14	TRBV28	TRBD2	TGTGCCAGCGCTCCGGGACTAGCGGGCTTCGAGCAGTACTTC	CASAPGLAGFEQYF
.	TRBJ2-5	14	TRBV27	TRBD2	TGTGCCAGCAGTTTCGGACTAGCGGGAGGGGAGCAGTACTTC	CASSFGLAGGEQYF
.	TRBJ2-3	14	TRBV7-3	.	TGTGCCAGCAGCTTAGGAGCGGGCACAGATACGCAGTATTTT	CASSLGAGTDTQYF
.	TRBJ1-2	13	TRBV30	TRBD1	TGTGCCTGGAATCTCGGACAGGGGTATGGCTACACCTTC	CAWNLGQGYGYTF
.	TRBJ2-4	17	TRBV4-1	.	TGCGCCAGCAGCCGTACCGCGGGGCCCTTAGCCAAAAACATTCGGTACTTC	CASSRTAGPLAKNIRYF
.	TRBJ2-2	16	TRBV5-4	.	TGTGCCAGCAGCTTTTACAGAGGGACGAACACCGGGGAGCTGTTTTTT	CASSFYRGTNTGELFF
few	TRBJ2-7	15	TRBV5-5	.	TGTGCCAGCAGCTTGTTCGCGGGGAGAACCTACGAGCAGTACTTC	CASSLFAGRTYEQYF
.	TRBJ2-5	17	TRBV2	TRBD2	TGTGCCAGCAGTGATACCACTAGCGGGAGGGCGGGGGAGACCCAGTACTTC	CASSDTTSGRAGETQYF
.	TRBJ2-4	11	TRBV5-4	TRBD2	TGTGCCAGCAGCCGGGGGGACATTCAGTACTTC	CASSRGDIQYF
.	TRBJ2-1	15	TRBV4-1	TRBD2	TGCGCCAGCAGCCAAGATCCTAGCGGGAGGGATGAGCAGTTCTTC	CASSQDPSGRDEQFF
.	TRBJ2-5	16	TRBV5-1	TRBD2	TGCGCCAGCAGAAGCCTGCGGGGGGCAGACAAAGAGACCCAGTACTTC	CASRSLRGADKETQYF
.	TRBJ2-3	17	TRBV28	TRBD2	TGTGCCAGCAGCTCCCCCTCTAGCGGGGCTAGCACAGATACGCAGTATTTT	CASSSPSSGASTDTQYF
.	TRBJ2-7	15	TRBV6-5	.	TGTGCCAGCAGTTACTCGAGAGGGATGGTGTACGAGCAGTACTTC	CASSYSRGMVYEQYF
.	TRBJ2-5	15	TRBV7-2	TRBD1	TGTGCCAGCAGCTTGGGACAGGGGGATCAAGAGACCCAGTACTTC	CASSLGQGDQETQYF
.	TRBJ2-7	14	TRBV30	.	TGTGCCTGGAGTCGGGACTTTACAACCTACGAGCAGTACTTC	CAWSRDFTTYEQYF
.	TRBJ2-1	15	TRBV7-2	TRBD2	TGTGCCATCGAGACTAGCGACAACTCCTACAATGAGCAGTTCTTC	CAIETSDNSYNEQFF
once	TRBJ2-5	14	TRBV5-4	TRBD2	TGTGCCAGCAGTACGGCTAGCGGGAGTGAGACCCAGTACTTC	CASSTASGSETQYF
.	TRBJ1-4	15	TRBV28	TRBD1	TGTGCCAGCAGTTTCAGGGGGCGGGCTAATGAAAAACTGTTTTTT	CASSFRGRANEKLFF
once	TRBJ1-2	14	TRBV5-6	.	TGTGCCAGCAGCTTAGCCCCAAGTGGCTATGGCTACACCTTC	CASSLAPSGYGYTF
.	TRBJ1-2	16	TRBV10-3	TRBD1	TGTGCCATCGGAGAGACAGGGGTCGTTGTGGTGAATGGCTACACCTTC	CAIGETGVVVVNGYTF
.	TRBJ2-7	12	TRBV7-8	.	TGTGCCAGCAAACTAGGGGGGGGCGAGCAGTACTTC	CASKLGGGEQYF
.	TRBJ2-5	13	TRBV6-1	.	TGTGCCAGCAGGGTCGGGGGTCAGGGGGAGCAGTACTTC	CASRVGGQGEQYF
.	TRBJ1-4	14	TRBV7-9	.	TGTGCCAGCGAAGGGCAGGGGAGTAATGAAAAACTGTTTTTT	CASEGQGSNEKLFF
.	TRBJ2-3	15	TRBV25-1	.	TGTGCCAGCAGCCCAAAGGAGCGTCTTGGAGATACGCAGTATTTT	CASSPKERLGDTQYF
.	TRBJ2-4	15	TRBV9	TRBD2	TGTGCCAGCACGAAGGGAGGGAACTCAGACGGCATTCAGTACTTC	CASTKGGNSDGIQYF
few	TRBJ1-2	15	TRBV5-1	.	TGCGCCAGCAGCTTGGTATCCCCGGGAAGCTATGGCTACACCTTC	CASSLVSPGSYGYTF
.	TRBJ2-5	14	TRBV30	.	TGTGCCCGGAGTCCCAACGCAGGTGGGGAGACCCAGTACTTC	CARSPNAGGETQYF
.	TRBJ2-5	14	TRBV6-5	.	TGTGCCAGCAGTTACATGACAGGTCAAGAGACCCAGTACTTC	CASSYMTGQETQYF
.	TRBJ2-1	13	TRBV27	.	TGTGCCAGCAGTCTAGACTTCTACAATGAGCAGTTCTTC	CASSLDFYNEQFF
.	TRBJ2-5	14	TRBV6-1	.	TGTGCCAGCAGTGAAGGGGAGCATGTCAAGACCCAGTACTTC	CASSEGEHVKTQYF
.	TRBJ2-3	15	TRBV18	.	TGTGCCAGCTCACCTGGGGTAGCGGTCACAGATACGCAGTATTTT	CASSPGVAVTDTQYF
.	TRBJ2-5	12	TRBV28	.	TGTGCCAGCTCTAGGGGGCAAGAGACCCAGTACTTC	CASSRGQETQYF